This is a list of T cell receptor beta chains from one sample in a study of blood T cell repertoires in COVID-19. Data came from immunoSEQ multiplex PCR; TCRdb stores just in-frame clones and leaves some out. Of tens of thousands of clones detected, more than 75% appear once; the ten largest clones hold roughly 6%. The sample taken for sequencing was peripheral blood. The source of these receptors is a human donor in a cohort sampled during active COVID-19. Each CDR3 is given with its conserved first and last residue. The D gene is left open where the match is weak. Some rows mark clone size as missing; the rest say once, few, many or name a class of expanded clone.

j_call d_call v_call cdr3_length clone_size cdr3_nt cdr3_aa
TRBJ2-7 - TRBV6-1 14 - TGTGCCAGCAGTGAATGGCAGGGCGCCTACGAGCAGTACTTC CASSEWQGAYEQYF
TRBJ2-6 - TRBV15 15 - TGTGCCACCAGCAGCAGACAGGCTGGGGCCAACGTCCTGACTTTC CATSSRQAGANVLTF
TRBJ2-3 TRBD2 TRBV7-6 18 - TGTGCCAGCAGCTTAGCTCCGACTAGCGGGCCGCGGGCAGATACGCAGTATTTT CASSLAPTSGPRADTQYF
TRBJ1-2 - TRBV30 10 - TGTGCCTGGAGCCACGGTGGCTACACCTTC CAWSHGGYTF
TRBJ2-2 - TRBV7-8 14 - TGTGCCCTGTCAGCCAGGACAAACACCGGGGAGCTGTTTTTT CALSARTNTGELFF
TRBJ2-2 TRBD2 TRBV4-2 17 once TGTGCCAGCAGCCAAGAGTCTGGGCGGGGGGGCACCGGGGAGCTGTTTTTT CASSQESGRGGTGELFF
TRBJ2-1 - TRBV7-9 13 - TGTGCCAGCTCCTCAGGGGCTTACAATGAGCAGTTCTTC CASSSGAYNEQFF
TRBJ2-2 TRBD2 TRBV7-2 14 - TGTGCCAGCAGCTTAAACGGGGGGTACGGGGAGCTGTTTTTT CASSLNGGYGELFF
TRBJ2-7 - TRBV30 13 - TGTGCCTGGAGTTGGCAGGGCACCTACGAGCAGTACTTC CAWSWQGTYEQYF
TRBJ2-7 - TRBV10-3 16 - TGTGCCATCAGTGAGTCTAATCCGCAGGGTCCTTACGAGCAGTACTTC CAISESNPQGPYEQYF
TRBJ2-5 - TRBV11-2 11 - TGTGCCAGCAGCTTGTCCCGGACCCAGTACTTC CASSLSRTQYF
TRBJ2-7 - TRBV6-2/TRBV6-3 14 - TGTGCCAGCAGCGAAGTCCAGGGCACCTACGAGCAGTACTTC CASSEVQGTYEQYF